Shown below are 2 T cell receptor beta chains from a single sample sequenced in a study of cytomegalovirus exposure and HLA in healthy donors. Vbeta (60) and Jbeta (13) primers were used in the PCR. Produced via immunoSEQ multiplex PCR; TCRdb's table is partial and in-frame only. This table has 150,000 or so clones, over 80% appearing once. What was sequenced was PBMCs. The receptors come from a woman between 50 and 59 years old in good health and CMV-seropositive.

V and J are TRBV27 and TRBJ1-3; TRBD1 aligns across 9 bases. Germline CDR1 is MNHEY and CDR2 is SMNVEV (reference sequence). V was pared by 0 bases and J by 4 bases, with 13 bases of the junction left unmatched. This CDR3 has 19 amino acids. The CDR3 loop reads CASSLSWGTGTMGGNTIYF. In nucleotides, the CDR3 is TGTGCCAGCAGTTTATCGTGGGGGACAGGGACTATGGGAGGAAACACCATATATTTT.

The chain uses TRBV15 and TRBJ2-1; TRBD1 matches at 9 bases. V shed 4 bases and J 14 bases; nucleotides not matched to a gene: 9. This CDR3 is 13 amino acids long. The germline V gene encodes CDR1 LNHNV and CDR2 YYDKDF (reference sequence). CDR3 in DNA: TGTGCCACCAGCAAGGGGACAGGGTATAACGAGTTCTTC. Amino acids: CATSKGTGYNEFF.